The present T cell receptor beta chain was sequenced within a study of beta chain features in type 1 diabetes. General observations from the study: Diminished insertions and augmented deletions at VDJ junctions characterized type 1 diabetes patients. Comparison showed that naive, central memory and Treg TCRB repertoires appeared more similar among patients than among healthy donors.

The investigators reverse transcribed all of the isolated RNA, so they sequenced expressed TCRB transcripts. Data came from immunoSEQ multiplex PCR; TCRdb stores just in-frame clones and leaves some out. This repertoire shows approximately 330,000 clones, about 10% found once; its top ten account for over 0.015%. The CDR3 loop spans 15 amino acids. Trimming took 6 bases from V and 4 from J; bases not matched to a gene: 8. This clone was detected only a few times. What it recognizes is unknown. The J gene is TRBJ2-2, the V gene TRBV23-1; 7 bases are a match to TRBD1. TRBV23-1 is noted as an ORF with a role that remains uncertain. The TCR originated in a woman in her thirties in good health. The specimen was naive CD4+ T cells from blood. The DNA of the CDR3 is TGCGCCAGCAGCCCCCCGGGACAGTCCACCGGGGAGCTGTTTTTT. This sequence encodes CASSPPGQSTGELFF.